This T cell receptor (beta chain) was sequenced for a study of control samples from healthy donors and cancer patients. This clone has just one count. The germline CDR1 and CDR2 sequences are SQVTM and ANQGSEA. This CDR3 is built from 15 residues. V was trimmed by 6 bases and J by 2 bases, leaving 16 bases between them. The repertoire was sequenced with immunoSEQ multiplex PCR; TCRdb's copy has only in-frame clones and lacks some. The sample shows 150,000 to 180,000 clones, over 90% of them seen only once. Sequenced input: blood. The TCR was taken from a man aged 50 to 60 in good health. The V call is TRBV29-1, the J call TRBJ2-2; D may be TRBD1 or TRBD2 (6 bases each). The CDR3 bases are TGCAGCGTCCTGAGGGGGGACCTCAACACCGGGGAGCTGTTTTTT. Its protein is CSVLRGDLNTGELFF.